These 18 T cell receptor beta chains came from one sample sequenced in a study of cytomegalovirus exposure and HLA in healthy donors. TCRdb keeps only in-frame clones here, not all; method: immunoSEQ multiplex PCR. The sample carries some 110,000 clones, 88% recorded once. The sequenced sample consisted of PBMCs. The origin of the receptors is a man between 18 and 35 years old in good health and CMV-seronegative.

This chain connects TRBV5-1 to TRBJ1-6; a possible D gene is TRBD1 (5 bases). Per germline, CDR1 SGHRS and CDR2 YFSETQ. V dropped 5 bases and J dropped 9 bases, with 15 bases sitting between them. The CDR3 contains 14 residues. The CDR3 region has the DNA TGCGCCAGCAGGAGGGAGGGGATGGCTTCACCCCTCCACTTT. Translating gives CASRREGMASPLHF.

V and J are TRBV5-1 and TRBJ2-7, with a tentative D call TRBD1 (6 bases). Per germline, CDR1 SGHRS and CDR2 YFSETQ. V lost 4 bases and J 4 bases, leaving 12 bases between the germline ends. This CDR3 is 13 amino acids long. CDR3 in amino acids: CASSPDRTYEQYF. DNA of the CDR3: TGCGCCAGCAGCCCAGACAGGACGTACGAGCAGTACTTC.

The chain recombines TRBV11-2 with TRBJ1-2; D not resolved. CDR3 length: 13 residues. Trimming removed 4 bases at V and 8 bases at J, with 14 bases between. Looked up from germline, CDR1 is SGHAT and CDR2 is FQNNGV. The chain's CDR3 is CASSSERVGGYTF. The CDR3 region has the DNA TGTGCCAGCAGCTCAGAACGTGTCGGGGGCTACACCTTC.

The chain carries TRBV27 and TRBJ2-7, with 7 bases lining up with TRBD2. From germline, CDR1 is MNHEY and CDR2 SMNVEV (reference sequence). The junction had 11 bases not matched to a gene; V was cut back by 5 bases and J by 7 bases. CDR3 length: 14 residues. CDR3 bases: TGTGCCAGCAGTCCTAGCGGTTCCAGAACTGAGCAGTACTTC. Translating it yields CASSPSGSRTEQYF.

The genes are TRBV6-5 and TRBJ2-2, with D possibly being TRBD2 (5 bases). Trimming took 2 bases from V and 9 from J, leaving 13 bases between them. Germline V CDR1 and CDR2: MNHEY, SVGAGI. This CDR3 has 14 amino acids. The CDR3 DNA reads TGTGCCAGCAGTTACAGGCGGGCGGTGCGGGAGCTGTTTTTT. This encodes CASSYRRAVRELFF.

This clone appeared once. This chain connects TRBV19 to TRBJ2-5; 9 bases line up with TRBD2. Germline V CDR1 and CDR2: LNHDA, SQIVND (reference sequence). Losses at the gene ends were 4 bases for V and 2 bases for J; bases not matched to a gene: 5. This CDR3 is 15 amino acids long. Written as DNA, the CDR3 is TGTGCCAGTAGTAGGGCTAGCGGGACACAAGAGACCCAGTACTTC. It is translated as CASSRASGTQETQYF.

The chain recombines TRBV28 with TRBJ2-6; tentatively, D is TRBD2 (5 bases). This CDR3 is 16 amino acids long. Germline lookup yields CDR1 MDHEN and CDR2 SYDVKM. Trimming removed 6 bases from V and 2 bases from J, with 14 bases in between. The CDR3 bases are TGTGCCAGCAGAAAACCCGTGGGAGCTGGGGCCAACGTCCTGACTTTC. Encoded protein: CASRKPVGAGANVLTF.

The rearrangement links TRBV30 to TRBJ1-1; maybe TRBD1 (6 bases). The CDR3 runs to 13 residues. V lost 5 bases, J lost 0 bases, and 10 bases lay in between. Germline values: CDR1 GTSNPN, CDR2 SVGIG (reference sequence). DNA for the CDR3: TGTGCCTGGGGGACAAACTTGAACACTGAAGCTTTCTTT. This encodes CAWGTNLNTEAFF.

The V and J genes are TRBV9 and TRBJ2-3; a weak D match, TRBD2 (6 bases). The germline V gene has CDR1 SGDLS and CDR2 YYNGEE. Trimming shortened V by 2 bases and J by 0 bases, and 16 bases separated the two germline ends. The CDR3 spans 17 residues. CDR3 loop: CASSVQWGDTSTDTQYF. The CDR3 DNA sequence: TGTGCCAGCAGCGTCCAATGGGGGGATACTAGCACAGATACGCAGTATTTT.

The V gene is TRBV15, the J gene TRBJ1-5, with unresolved D. V was clipped by 0 bases and J by 6 bases, with 12 bases between them. The CDR3 runs to 15 residues. CDR1 and CDR2 (germline): LNHNV, YYDKDF (reference sequence). CDR3 in amino acids: CATSRDRGRSQPQHF. The CDR3 nucleotides are TGTGCCACCAGCAGAGATCGGGGAAGGAGTCAGCCCCAGCATTTT.

The chain couples TRBV4-3 to TRBJ1-5; TRBD1 aligns across 9 bases. V trimming: 1 base; J trimming: 4 bases; junction bases outside the gene matches: 2. From germline, CDR1 is LGHNA and CDR2 YSLEER. The CDR3 is 15 residues long. The CDR3 region is CASSQGTGVNQPQHF. DNA of the CDR3: TGCGCCAGCAGCCAAGGGACAGGGGTAAATCAGCCCCAGCATTTT.

With respect to this clone: At the DNA level, this CDR3 is encoded by other sequences in the same sample as well. The V gene is TRBV6-1, the J gene TRBJ1-1; a possible D gene is TRBD1 (6 bases). Germline-derived CDR1 and CDR2 are MNHNS and SASEGT. The CDR3 runs to 13 residues. Trimming took off 6 bases at V and 0 bases at J, with 8 bases between the two ends. In nucleotides, the CDR3 is TGTGCCAGCAGGGACAGTATGAACACTGAAGCTTTCTTT. It yields the protein CASRDSMNTEAFF.

This chain joins TRBV7-9 and TRBJ1-5; possible D gene TRBD1, 6 bases. V lost 1 base and J lost 7, with 8 bases in between. The length of the CDR3 is 13 residues. Germline lookup yields CDR1 SEHNR and CDR2 FQNEAQ (reference sequence). CDR3: CASSLDRVQPQHF. The CDR3, as DNA: TGTGCCAGCAGCTTAGACAGGGTCCAGCCCCAGCATTTT.

The chain joins TRBV11-2 to TRBJ1-1; 8 bases align to TRBD1. V lost 2 bases and J lost 2; bases outside the gene matches: 4. The CDR3 runs 15 residues. Per germline, CDR1 SGHAT and CDR2 FQNNGV. The CDR3 region is CASSLNTGGNTEAFF. The CDR3 DNA reads as TGTGCCAGCAGCTTAAACACAGGGGGAAACACTGAAGCTTTCTTT.

The V gene is TRBV29-1, the J gene TRBJ2-3; D call uncertain. Trimming removed 7 bases at V and 2 bases at J, with 13 bases between. This CDR3 contains 13 residues. CDR1 is SQVTM, CDR2 ANQGSEA, per germline. Here the CDR3 reads CSATAESTDTQYF. The DNA of the CDR3 is TGCAGCGCCACTGCGGAGTCCACAGATACGCAGTATTTT.

The V and J genes are TRBV4-1 and TRBJ1-5, with D uncertain. The V gene's germline CDR1 is MGHRA and CDR2 YSYEKL. V shed 0 bases and J shed 1 base, with 7 bases lying between them. This CDR3 is built from 15 residues. CDR3 in DNA: TGCGCCAGCAGCCAAGATTATCGGAGCAATCAGCCCCAGCATTTT. Translated: CASSQDYRSNQPQHF.

The chain has TRBV28 and TRBJ2-3; the D is unclear. Germline CDR1 and CDR2: MDHEN and SYDVKM. The CDR3 extends over 17 amino acids. Trimming took 5 bases from V and 0 from J, leaving 18 bases between them. CDR3 loop: CASSNSRYAASTDTQYF. The CDR3 DNA is TGTGCCAGCAGTAATTCCCGCTATGCGGCAAGCACAGATACGCAGTATTTT.

The chain is built from TRBV5-4 and TRBJ2-7; 8 bases fit TRBD2. The CDR3 is made up of 13 amino acids. CDR1 is SGHNT, CDR2 YYREEE, per germline (reference sequence). The trim removed 4 bases at V and 6 bases at J, leaving 6 bases unmatched. DNA for the CDR3: TGTGCCAGCAGCCGTAGCGGGACGGCCGAGCAGTACTTC. This gives the protein CASSRSGTAEQYF.